This T cell receptor (beta chain) came from a study of control samples from healthy donors and cancer patients (dated by TCRdb to between 2020 and 2021). CDR1 and CDR2, per the germline V gene, are SGHRS and YFSETQ. CDR3 length: 14 amino acids, cysteine to phenylalanine. The DNA shown is the 42-base CDR3, in frame from base 1. V is pared back by 4 bases and J by 1 base, with 11 bases lying between the germline termini. The library was obtained by the immunoSEQ multiplex PCR assay. TCRdb re-hosts the immuneACCESS table, in-frame sequences only. Its copies lack some clones; in the studies checked, an unresolved V gene accounts for under half of them, and the cause for the rest is not known. The sample has about 120,000 clones on record, around 91% of them singletons. In total, the top ten clones hold 1.1% of the sample. With regard to this clone: The antigen this receptor binds is unknown. No quality values exist for individual bases; no much larger clone is one base distant.

Sequencing was performed on PBMCs. Recombination connected TRBV5-1 to TRBJ1-1, with TRBD1 as a weak D call on 5 bases. This clonotype originated in a woman aged 50 to 65 with colorectal cancer. The nucleotides are TGCGCCAGCAGCATGGGACTCACGAACACTGAAGCTTTCTTT. Its protein product is CASSMGLTNTEAFF.